The rows below give T cell receptor beta chains drawn from one sample of a study of cytomegalovirus exposure and HLA in healthy donors. Data came from immunoSEQ multiplex PCR; TCRdb stores just in-frame clones and leaves some out. This table has 90,000 or so clones, roughly 85% appearing once. The sequencing input was PBMCs. These receptors were collected from a man aged 18-30 years in good health and CMV-seropositive. Each CDR3 is given with its conserved first and last residue. The D gene is left open where the match is weak. A row's size may be missing; if present it is once, few, many or a size class.

V gene	D gene	J gene	clone size	CDR3 DNA	CDR3 protein
TRBV9	-	TRBJ1-1	-	TGTGCCAGCAGCGTAGGGGGACACTTGAACACTGAAGCTTTCTTT	CASSVGGHLNTEAFF
TRBV5-6	TRBD1	TRBJ2-5	-	TGTGCCAGCAGCTTGGCCGGGGGACAGGGTGTTGAGACCCAGTACTTC	CASSLAGGQGVETQYF
TRBV19	-	TRBJ2-2	-	TGTGCCAGTAGTATTGACCGGAGCCGGGCCGGGGAGCTGTTTTTT	CASSIDRSRAGELFF
TRBV4-2	TRBD1	TRBJ1-2	-	TGTGCCAGCAGCCAAGACGGACAGGGAAGGGGCTATGGCTACACCTTC	CASSQDGQGRGYGYTF
TRBV11-2	TRBD1	TRBJ2-5	-	TGTGCCAGCAGCTTCCGGACAGGCCACGGGGTGGAGACCCAGTACTTC	CASSFRTGHGVETQYF
TRBV29-1	-	TRBJ2-6	once	TGCAGCGTTGAAGTTGGAAACCGGGACAAAGGCTCTGGGGCCAACGTCCTGACTTTC	CSVEVGNRDKGSGANVLTF
TRBV5-5	-	TRBJ1-1	-	TGTGCCAGCAGCCTCGGCGGCGGCAGGGGAGCTTTCTTT	CASSLGGGRGAFF
TRBV27	-	TRBJ1-1	-	TGTGCCAGCAGTTTTGGACTCCCTAACACTGAAGCTTTCTTT	CASSFGLPNTEAFF
TRBV12-5	-	TRBJ2-5	-	TGTGCTAGTGGTTTGGTCATAGGGGATCTGGAGACCCAGTACTTC	CASGLVIGDLETQYF
TRBV28	-	TRBJ1-5	-	TGTGCCAGCAGCCCCGACAGTAGCAATCAGCCCCAGCATTTT	CASSPDSSNQPQHF
TRBV4-1	TRBD1	TRBJ2-2	-	TGCGCCAGCAGCCAAGAGCCGGGACAGGGCACCGGGGAGCTGTTTTTT	CASSQEPGQGTGELFF
TRBV10-3	-	TRBJ2-2	-	TGTGCCATCAGTGAGTCGGGGGAGGTCGGGGAGCTGTTTTTT	CAISESGEVGELFF
TRBV4-1	TRBD1	TRBJ1-4	once	TGCGCCAGCAGCCAGGACAGGGGTGGTGAAAAACTGTTTTTT	CASSQDRGGEKLFF
TRBV28	-	TRBJ2-3	once	TGTGCCAGCAGTCTTTCCACAGATACGCAGTATTTT	CASSLSTDTQYF
TRBV19	TRBD1	TRBJ1-4	-	TGTGCCAGCGGCAGGACAGGGTGGGCTAATGAAAAACTGTTTTTT	CASGRTGWANEKLFF
TRBV11-2	TRBD2	TRBJ2-7	-	TGTGCCAGCAACCCCTCCCCCCTAGCGGGACATGACGAGCAGTACTTC	CASNPSPLAGHDEQYF
TRBV28	TRBD1	TRBJ1-5	medium-sized	TGTGCCAGCAGCAGAACACCGGGACAGGGGGCCGAACAGCCCCAGCATTTT	CASSRTPGQGAEQPQHF
TRBV4-2	-	TRBJ2-7	-	TGTGCCAGCAGCCAAGATTTGCCAGGGGATACCTACGAGCAGTACTTC	CASSQDLPGDTYEQYF
TRBV13	-	TRBJ2-1	-	TGTGCCAGCAGCACCCAAATCGGCGGGTTAGGCAATGAGCAGTTCTTC	CASSTQIGGLGNEQFF
TRBV10-3	TRBD1	TRBJ1-2	once	TGTGCCATCAGTGGGGGACAGGGACCAGGCTATGGCTACACCTTC	CAISGGQGPGYGYTF
TRBV2	TRBD2	TRBJ2-3	-	TGTGCCACGCGGACCAGGCTAGCGGGAGTAGATACGCAGTATTTT	CATRTRLAGVDTQYF
TRBV5-6	-	TRBJ2-6	-	TGTGCCAGCAGCTTAGCAGGGCAAGTCTCTGGGGCCAACGTCCTGACTTTC	CASSLAGQVSGANVLTF
TRBV5-1	TRBD1	TRBJ1-1	-	TGCGCCAGCAGCACGCCCGGGACAGGTGGAAGGACTGAAGCTTTCTTT	CASSTPGTGGRTEAFF
TRBV9	TRBD2	TRBJ2-1	-	TGTGCCAGCAGCGTGGGGGAGGGACTAGCCGCCTACAATGAGCAGTTCTTC	CASSVGEGLAAYNEQFF
TRBV7-9	TRBD1	TRBJ2-7	-	TGTGCCAGCACGAGCCTCGACAGGGGGGATACCGAGCAGTACTTC	CASTSLDRGDTEQYF
TRBV5-1	TRBD1	TRBJ2-7	-	TGCGCCAGCACCCCCCAGGACAGGGTCGGCGAGCAGTACTTC	CASTPQDRVGEQYF